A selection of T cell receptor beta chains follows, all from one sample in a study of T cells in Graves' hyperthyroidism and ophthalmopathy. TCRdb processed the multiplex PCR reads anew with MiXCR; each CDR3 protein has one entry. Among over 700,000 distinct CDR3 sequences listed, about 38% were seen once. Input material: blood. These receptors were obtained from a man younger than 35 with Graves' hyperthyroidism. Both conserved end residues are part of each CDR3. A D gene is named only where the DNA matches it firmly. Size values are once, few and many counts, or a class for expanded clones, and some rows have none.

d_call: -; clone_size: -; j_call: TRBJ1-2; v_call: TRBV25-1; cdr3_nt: TGTGCCAGCAGTCCATGGGGTGGCTATGGCTACACCTTC; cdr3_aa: CASSPWGGYGYTF
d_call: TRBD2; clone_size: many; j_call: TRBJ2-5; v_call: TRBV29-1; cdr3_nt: TGCAGCGTTGAGGCCAGCGGGGGTGAGACCCAGTACTTC; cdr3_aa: CSVEASGGETQYF
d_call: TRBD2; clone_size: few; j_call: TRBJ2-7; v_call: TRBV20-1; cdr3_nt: TGCAGTGCAACTCTAGCGGGGGTCTACGAGCAGTACTTC; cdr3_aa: CSATLAGVYEQYF
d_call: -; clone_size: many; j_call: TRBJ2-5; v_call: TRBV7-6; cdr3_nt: TGTGCCAGCAGCTTTGGGGAACGGGAGACCCAGTACTTC; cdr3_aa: CASSFGERETQYF
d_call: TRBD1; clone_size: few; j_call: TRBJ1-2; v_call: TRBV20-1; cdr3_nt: TGCAGTGCTACCCCTTTAGGACAGGGGGCCTCTTATGGCTACACCTTC; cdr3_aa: CSATPLGQGASYGYTF
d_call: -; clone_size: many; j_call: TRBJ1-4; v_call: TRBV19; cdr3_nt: TGTGCCAGTAGAAGACTCGATAATGAAAAACTGTTTTTT; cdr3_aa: CASRRLDNEKLFF
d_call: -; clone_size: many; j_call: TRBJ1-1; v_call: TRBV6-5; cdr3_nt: TGTGCCAGCAGTTACTCCCGGGGGAACACTGAAGCTTTCTTT; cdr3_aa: CASSYSRGNTEAFF
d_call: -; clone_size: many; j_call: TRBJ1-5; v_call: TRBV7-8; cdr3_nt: TGTGCCAGCAGCCCTTTGAGGGATCAGCCCCAGCATTTT; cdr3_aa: CASSPLRDQPQHF
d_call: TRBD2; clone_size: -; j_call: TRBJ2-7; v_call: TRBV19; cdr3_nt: TGTGCCACCCGGACTAGCGGGATGTCCTACGAGCAGTACTTC; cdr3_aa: CATRTSGMSYEQYF
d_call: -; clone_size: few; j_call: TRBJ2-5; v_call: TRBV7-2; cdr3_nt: TGTGCCAGCAGCCAAGATCGGGGGCAGATCAGGGAGACCCAGTACTTC; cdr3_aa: CASSQDRGQIRETQYF
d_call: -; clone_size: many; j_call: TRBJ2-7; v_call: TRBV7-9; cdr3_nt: TGTGCCAGCAGCTTATACGACGGAGCCTACGAGCAGTACTTC; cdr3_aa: CASSLYDGAYEQYF
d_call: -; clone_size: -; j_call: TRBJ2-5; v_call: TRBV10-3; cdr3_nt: TGTGCCATCAGTCCTCTAGTGGGTGGAGAGACCCAGTACTTC; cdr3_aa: CAISPLVGGETQYF
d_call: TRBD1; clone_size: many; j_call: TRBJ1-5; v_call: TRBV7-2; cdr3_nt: TGTGCCAGCAGACCGAGACAGGGGGGAGTCAATCAGCCCCAGCATTTT; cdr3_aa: CASRPRQGGVNQPQHF
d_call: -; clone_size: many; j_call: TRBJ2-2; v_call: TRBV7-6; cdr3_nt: TGTGCCAGCAGCTTAGAGGTACCTTACACCGGGGAGCTGTTTTTT; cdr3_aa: CASSLEVPYTGELFF
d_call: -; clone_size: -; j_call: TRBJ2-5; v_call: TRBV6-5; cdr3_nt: TGTGCCAGCAGCTCGGACAACCAAGAGACCCAGTACTTC; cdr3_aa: CASSSDNQETQYF
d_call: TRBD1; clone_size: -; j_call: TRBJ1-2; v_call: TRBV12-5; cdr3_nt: TGTGCTAGTGCCGAAATCCGGGTGGGGCAGGGGGATCGTGGCTACACCTTC; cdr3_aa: CASAEIRVGQGDRGYTF
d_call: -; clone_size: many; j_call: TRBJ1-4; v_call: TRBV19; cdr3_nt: TGTGCCAGTAGGCCGCGCGGGTGGGAGAATGAAAAACTGTTTTTT; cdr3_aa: CASRPRGWENEKLFF
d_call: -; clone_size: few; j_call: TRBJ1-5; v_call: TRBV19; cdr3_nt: TGTGCCAGTAGTTTTGGACAGCGCCACAATCAGCCCCAGCATTTT; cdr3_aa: CASSFGQRHNQPQHF
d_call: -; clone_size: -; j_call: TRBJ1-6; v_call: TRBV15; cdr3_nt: TGTGCCACCGGGGATGATTCACCCCTCCACTTT; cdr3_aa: CATGDDSPLHF
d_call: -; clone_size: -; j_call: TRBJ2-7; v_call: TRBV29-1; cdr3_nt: TGCAGGGTCGGGGCGGTGTCATCCTTAGAGCAGTACTTC; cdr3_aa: CRVGAVSSLEQYF
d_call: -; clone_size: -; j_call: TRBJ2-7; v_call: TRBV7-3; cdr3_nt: TGTGCCAGCAGCCAAGATCCCGGAACCCCCTACGAGCAGTACTTC; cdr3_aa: CASSQDPGTPYEQYF
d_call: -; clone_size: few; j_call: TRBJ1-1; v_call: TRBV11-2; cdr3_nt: TGTGCCAGCAGCCAAACAACAGGGCCAGCTTTCTTT; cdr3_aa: CASSQTTGPAFF
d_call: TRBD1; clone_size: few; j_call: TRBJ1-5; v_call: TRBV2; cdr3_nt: TGTGCCAGCAGTTTCCTGACAGGGGCTTCGAATCAGCCCCAGCATTTT; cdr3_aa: CASSFLTGASNQPQHF
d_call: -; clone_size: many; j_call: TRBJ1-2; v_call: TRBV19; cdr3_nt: TGTGCCAGTAGTCCCCAGGGAGCTCGATCCTATGGCTACACCTTC; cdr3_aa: CASSPQGARSYGYTF
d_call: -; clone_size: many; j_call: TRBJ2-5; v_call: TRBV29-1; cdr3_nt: TGCAGCGTCAGCACAGAGAAAGAGACCCAGTACTTC; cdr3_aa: CSVSTEKETQYF
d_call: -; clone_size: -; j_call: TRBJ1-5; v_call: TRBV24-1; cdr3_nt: TGTGCCCCCGGCCGATCAGGGGATCAGCCCCAGCATTTT; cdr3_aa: CAPGRSGDQPQHF
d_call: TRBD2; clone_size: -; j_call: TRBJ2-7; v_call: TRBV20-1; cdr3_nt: TGCAGTGCTAGGAACCCTAGCGGACCCTACGAGCAGTACTTC; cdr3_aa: CSARNPSGPYEQYF
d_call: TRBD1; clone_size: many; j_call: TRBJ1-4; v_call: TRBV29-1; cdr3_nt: TGCAGCGTTTCACTACAGGGGAGAGGTGAAAAACTGTTTTTT; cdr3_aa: CSVSLQGRGEKLFF
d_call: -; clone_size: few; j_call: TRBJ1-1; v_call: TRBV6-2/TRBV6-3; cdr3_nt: TGTGCCAGCAGCCCCGATGTGACTGAAGCTTTCTTT; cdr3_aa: CASSPDVTEAFF
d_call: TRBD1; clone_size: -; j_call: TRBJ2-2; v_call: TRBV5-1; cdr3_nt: TGCGCCAGCATGGGGACAGCGACCGGGGAGCTGTTTTTT; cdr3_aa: CASMGTATGELFF
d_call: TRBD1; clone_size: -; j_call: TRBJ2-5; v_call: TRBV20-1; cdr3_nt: TGCAGTGCTAGTACAGGGGGCGGCGGGAAAAGCAAAGAGACCCAGTACTTC; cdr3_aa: CSASTGGGGKSKETQYF
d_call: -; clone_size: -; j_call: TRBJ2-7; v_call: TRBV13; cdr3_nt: TGTGCCAGCAGCTTAGAAGGGCACCCCTACGAGCAGTACTTC; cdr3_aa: CASSLEGHPYEQYF
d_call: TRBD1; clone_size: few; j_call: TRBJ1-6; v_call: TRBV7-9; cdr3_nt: TGTGCCAGCATCGGCGGGACAGGGGATAATTCACCCCTCCACTTT; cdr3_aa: CASIGGTGDNSPLHF
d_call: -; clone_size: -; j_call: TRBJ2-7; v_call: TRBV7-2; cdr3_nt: TGTGCCAGCAGCCGTCAACAGGGAGACGAGCAGTACTTC; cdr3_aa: CASSRQQGDEQYF
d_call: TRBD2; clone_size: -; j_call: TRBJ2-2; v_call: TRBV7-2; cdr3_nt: TGTGCCAGCTTCCTTGGGACTACGGGACTAGCCACCCTCACCGGGGAGCTGTTTTTT; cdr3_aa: CASFLGTTGLATLTGELFF
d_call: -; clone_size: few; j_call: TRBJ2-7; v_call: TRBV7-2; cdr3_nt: TGTGCCAGCAGCTTAGCGGCCTCCAAATACGAGCAGTACTTC; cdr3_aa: CASSLAASKYEQYF
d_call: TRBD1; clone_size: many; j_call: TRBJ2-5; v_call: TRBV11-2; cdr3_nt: TGTGCCAGCAGTTTTACCAGGGGGCAAGAGACCCAGTACTTC; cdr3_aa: CASSFTRGQETQYF
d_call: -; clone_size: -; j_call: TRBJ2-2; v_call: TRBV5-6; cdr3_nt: TGTGCCAGCAGCTTTGGTGCTGTTCGGGAGCTGTTTTTT; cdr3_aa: CASSFGAVRELFF
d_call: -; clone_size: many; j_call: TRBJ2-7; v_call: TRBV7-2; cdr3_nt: TGTGCCAGCAGCTTAGGCTACGAATACGAGCAGTACTTC; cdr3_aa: CASSLGYEYEQYF
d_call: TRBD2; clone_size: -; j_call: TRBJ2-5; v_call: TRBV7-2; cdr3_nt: TGTGCCAGCAGTTCAGCGGGGCAACGGCAGCCCCAGTACTTC; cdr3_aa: CASSSAGQRQPQYF
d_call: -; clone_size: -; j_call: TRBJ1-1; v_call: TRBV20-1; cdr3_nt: TGCAGTGCTAGAGATAACAGGGTGAACACTGAAGCTTTCTTT; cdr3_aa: CSARDNRVNTEAFF
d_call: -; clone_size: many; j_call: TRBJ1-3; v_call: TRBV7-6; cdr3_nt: TGTGCCAGCAGCTTATTTGCAGACTCTGGAAACACCATATATTTT; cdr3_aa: CASSLFADSGNTIYF
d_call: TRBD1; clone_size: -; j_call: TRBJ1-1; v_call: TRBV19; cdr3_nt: TGTGCCAGTAGTCCAGGGACAGGGGAAAGGGCTTTCTTT; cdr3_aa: CASSPGTGERAFF
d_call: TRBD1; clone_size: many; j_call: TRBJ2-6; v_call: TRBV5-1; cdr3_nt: TGCGCCAGCAGTAGCACGGGACAGGCTTCTTTCCTGACTTTC; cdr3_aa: CASSSTGQASFLTF
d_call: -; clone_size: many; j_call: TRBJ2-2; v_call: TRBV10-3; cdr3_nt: TGTGCCATCATCGGAAGCACCGGGGAGCTGTTTTTT; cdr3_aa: CAIIGSTGELFF
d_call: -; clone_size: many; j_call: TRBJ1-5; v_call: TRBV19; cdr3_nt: TGTGCCAGCACCGAGGCTTTGAATCAGCCCCAGCATTTT; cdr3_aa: CASTEALNQPQHF
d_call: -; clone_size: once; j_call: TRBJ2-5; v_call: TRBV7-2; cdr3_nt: TGTGCCAGCAGCTTGGAGGTGAACAGCCAAGAGACCCAGTACTTC; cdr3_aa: CASSLEVNSQETQYF
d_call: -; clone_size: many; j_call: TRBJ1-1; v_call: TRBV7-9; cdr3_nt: TGTGCCAGCAGCACAACCGCGGGGTCTGAAGCTTTCTTT; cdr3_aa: CASSTTAGSEAFF
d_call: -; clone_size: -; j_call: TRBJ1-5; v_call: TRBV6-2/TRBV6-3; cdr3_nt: TGTGCCAGCAGAGACCTAAATCAGCCCCAGCATTTT; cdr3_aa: CASRDLNQPQHF
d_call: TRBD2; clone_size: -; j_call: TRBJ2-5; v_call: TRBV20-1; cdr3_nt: TGCAGTGCTAGGGCGGGGGACTCGGGGACCCAGTACTTC; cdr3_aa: CSARAGDSGTQYF
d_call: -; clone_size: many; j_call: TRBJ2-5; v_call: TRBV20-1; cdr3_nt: TGCAGTGCTGGGCGGGGACAAGAGACCCAGTACTTC; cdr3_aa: CSAGRGQETQYF
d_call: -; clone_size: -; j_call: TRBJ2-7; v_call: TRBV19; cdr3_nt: TGTGCCAGTAGCCCCGGGGGGCCGGGCGAGCAGTACTTC; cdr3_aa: CASSPGGPGEQYF
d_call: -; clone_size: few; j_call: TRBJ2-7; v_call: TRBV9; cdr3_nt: TGTGCCAGCAGCGTAGATGGCGGGTCGGCCTACGAGCAGTACTTC; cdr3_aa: CASSVDGGSAYEQYF